What follows are 20 T cell receptor beta chains derived from one specimen sequenced in a study of shared clonotypes between healthy human individuals. Repertoires were generated with immunoSEQ multiplex PCR, while TCRdb's copy carries only in-frame clones and drops some. This table holds around 340,000 clones, around 67% found once. The sample comprised memory CD4+ T cells sorted from blood. Stated subset: CD45RA-negative fraction. The receptors were gathered from a man aged 25 to 45 in good health.

The chain has TRBV5-5 and TRBJ2-5; D is undetermined. This CDR3 has 13 residues. Germline CDR1 and CDR2: SGHKS and YYEKEE (reference sequence). Trimming pared 0 bases from V and 1 base from J, leaving 4 bases between. CDR3 coding DNA: TGTGCCAGCAGCTTGGGACCCCAAGAGACCCAGTACTTC. This encodes CASSLGPQETQYF.

This chain joins TRBV7-6 and TRBJ1-5; maybe TRBD1 (6 bases). Trimming left V 5 bases short and J 4 bases short, with 12 bases between. In germline, CDR1 is SGHVS, CDR2 FNYEAQ. The CDR3 runs to 14 residues. In nucleotides, the CDR3 is TGTGCCAGCAGCCCCCAGGGGAGGAATCAGCCCCAGCATTTT. Protein: CASSPQGRNQPQHF.

The V and J genes are TRBV9 and TRBJ2-7; TRBD2 matches at 7 bases. The CDR3 is 16 amino acids. Germline lookup yields CDR1 SGDLS and CDR2 YYNGEE. V lost 0 bases and J lost 2; bases outside the gene matches: 8. The CDR3 coding sequence is TGTGCCAGCAGCGTAGGTCCTAGCGGTTACCCCTACGAGCAGTACTTC. It yields the protein CASSVGPSGYPYEQYF.

This clone showed up just a few times. CDR3 bases: TGCGCCAGCAGCTCTCCACTTGAAACAGATACGCAGTATTTT. Translated: CASSSPLETDTQYF. The V and J genes are TRBV4-1 and TRBJ2-3; D remains unclear. Per the germline V gene, CDR1 is MGHRA and CDR2 is YSYEKL. The CDR3 loop spans 14 amino acids. Between the trimmed V and J ends, which lost 5 bases and 3 bases, there was a span of 12 bases.

This rearrangement joins TRBV2 to TRBJ1-3, with a possible D match to TRBD1 (6 bases). CDR3 length: 14 amino acids. The V gene lost 5 bases and the J gene lost 7 bases, with 15 bases spanning the gap. Germline lookup yields CDR1 SNHLY and CDR2 FYNNEI. The CDR3: CASSIGIQGNTIYF. CDR3 nucleotides: TGTGCCAGCAGTATCGGGATCCAGGGGAACACCATATATTTT.

This clone was observed at least ten times. V is TRBV5-1 and J is TRBJ2-3; D unclear. The germline V gene encodes CDR1 SGHRS and CDR2 YFSETQ. This CDR3 has 14 residues. V was clipped by 2 bases and J by 4 bases, with 11 bases between them. The CDR3 DNA sequence: TGCGCCAGCAGCTTTGGATCCCCCCCAGATACGCAGTATTTT. Its translation is CASSFGSPPDTQYF. Variable domain in full (rest from reference TRBV5-1 and TRBJ2-3): KAGVTQTPRYLIKTRGQQVTLSCSPISGHRSVSWYQQTPGQGLQFLFEYFSETQRNKGNFPGRFSGRQFSNSRSEMNVSTLELGDSALYLCASSFGSPPDTQYFGPGTRLTVL.

CDR3 bases: TGTGCCAGCAGCTCCCGGGGGACCCGGGACAGGGGATTACAAGAGACCCAGTACTTC. The encoded protein is CASSSRGTRDRGLQETQYF. The chain is built from TRBV7-9 and TRBJ2-5, with 10 bases matching TRBD1. Germline V gives CDR1 SEHNR, CDR2 FQNEAQ (reference sequence). The V and J ends lost 4 bases and 2 bases, in that order; junction bases with no gene match: 16. The CDR3 is 19 residues long.

The gene calls are TRBV4-2 and TRBJ2-7; D is unclear. Germline V CDR1 and CDR2: LGHNA, YNFKEQ. V lost 6 bases to trimming and J lost 0 bases, with 15 bases between them. CDR3 length: 15 residues. The CDR3 loop is CASSSDSSSSYEQYF. In nucleotides, the CDR3 is TGTGCCAGCAGTTCCGACTCCTCAAGCTCCTACGAGCAGTACTTC.

This clone was observed a few times. The chain is built from TRBV7-9 and TRBJ2-1, with 11 positions matching TRBD2. Germline V gene sequence: CDR1 SEHNR, CDR2 FQNEAQ (reference sequence). With V trimmed by 2 bases and J by 2 bases, 2 bases remained unmatched. The CDR3 runs to 16 residues. The CDR3 is CASSLTSGSPYNEQFF. Here the CDR3 DNA reads TGTGCCAGCAGCTTAACTAGCGGGAGCCCCTACAATGAGCAGTTCTTC.

The chain employs TRBV7-8 and TRBJ1-2, with D possibly being TRBD1 (5 bases). Germline V gene data show CDR1 as SGHVS and CDR2 as FQNEAQ. The CDR3 totals 16 residues. Trimming pared 5 bases from V and 6 bases from J, leaving 22 bases between. The CDR3 region is CASSQINRQSSDGYTF. In DNA, the CDR3 is TGTGCCAGCAGCCAAATAAACCGACAGTCCTCAGATGGCTACACCTTC. Combining the CDR3 with reference TRBV7-8 and TRBJ1-2 gives the whole variable domain GAGVSQSPRYKVAKRGQDVALRCDPISGHVSLFWYQQALGQGPEFLTYFQNEAQLDKSGLPSDRFFAERPEGSVSTLKIQRTQQEDSAVYLCASSQINRQSSDGYTFGSGTRLTVV.

In its sample, this clone was seen many times. V usage is TRBV5-1 and J usage is TRBJ2-1; D is undetermined. The CDR3 spans 14 residues. Germline values: CDR1 SGHRS, CDR2 YFSETQ. V was shortened by 1 base and J by 0 bases, with 5 bases between the two germline ends. CDR3 amino acids: CASSLSTSYNEQFF. The CDR3 DNA reads as TGCGCCAGCAGCTTGTCCACCTCCTACAATGAGCAGTTCTTC.

The chain has TRBV9 and TRBJ2-1; 11 bases line up with TRBD2. V lost 0 bases, J lost 8 bases, and 4 bases stayed unmatched. This CDR3 contains 15 residues. Germline assignment: CDR1 SGDLS and CDR2 YYNGEE. The CDR3 protein is CASSVDSGRGYEQFF. For the CDR3, the DNA is TGTGCCAGCAGCGTAGATAGCGGGAGGGGTTATGAGCAGTTCTTC.

The J gene is TRBJ1-2, the V gene TRBV5-4, with D unclear. This CDR3 spans 14 amino acids. The V gene lost 5 bases and the J gene lost 6 bases, with 17 bases spanning the gap. In germline, CDR1 is SGHNT, CDR2 YYREEE (reference sequence). The CDR3 DNA reads as TGTGCCAGCAGAGACCCCCATGAGGGAGATGGCTACACCTTC. Translating gives CASRDPHEGDGYTF.

The chain combines TRBV19 with TRBJ2-7, with a possible D match to TRBD2 (6 bases). V was pared by 4 bases and J by 2 bases, with 15 bases between. The CDR3 is 15 residues long. Germline-derived CDR1 and CDR2 are LNHDA and SQIVND (reference sequence). CDR3 protein: CASSTLASGAYEQYF. The CDR3 DNA reads as TGTGCCAGTAGTACCCTAGCGTCCGGGGCCTACGAGCAGTACTTC.

The rearrangement links TRBV5-1 to TRBJ2-1; D perhaps matches TRBD2 (6 bases). Looked up from germline, CDR1 is SGHRS and CDR2 is YFSETQ. Deletions cut 0 bases from V and 3 bases from J, with 7 bases between. The CDR3 is 14 residues long. The CDR3 loop reads CASSLGDFYNEQFF. The CDR3 DNA reads TGCGCCAGCAGCTTGGGGGACTTCTACAATGAGCAGTTCTTC. The complete variable domain, with remaining parts taken from reference TRBV5-1 and TRBJ2-1, reads KAGVTQTPRYLIKTRGQQVTLSCSPISGHRSVSWYQQTPGQGLQFLFEYFSETQRNKGNFPGRFSGRQFSNSRSEMNVSTLELGDSALYLCASSLGDFYNEQFFGPGTRLTVL.

This clone was picked up a small number of times. V usage is TRBV10-3 and J usage is TRBJ1-1; TRBD1 might be the D (6 bases). V dropped 0 bases and J dropped 5 bases, with 10 bases sitting between them. This CDR3 spans 14 amino acids. Germline CDR1 reads ENHRY; CDR2 reads SYGVKD. Here the CDR3 DNA reads TGTGCCATCAGTGAGTCGAACAGGGTAACTGAAGCTTTCTTT. Protein product: CAISESNRVTEAFF.

The CDR3 region is CASSSLSGSAGANVLTF. The CDR3 DNA is TGTGCCAGCAGCTCTTTGTCGGGGTCAGCTGGGGCCAACGTCCTGACTTTC. The rearrangement links TRBV11-2 to TRBJ2-6, with TRBD2 as a possible D gene (5 bases). Germline assignment: CDR1 SGHAT and CDR2 FQNNGV. The V and J ends lost 4 bases and 2 bases respectively, with 15 bases between them. The CDR3 is made up of 17 amino acids.

The chain joins TRBV27 to TRBJ1-1; D is ambiguous. V was clipped by 0 bases and J by 10 bases, with 12 bases between them. The length of the CDR3 is 13 residues. CDR1 and CDR2 from the germline V gene are MNHEY and SMNVEV (reference sequence). Here the CDR3 DNA reads TGTGCCAGCAGTTTATCCGCCACGCACAGAGCTTTCTTT. Residues: CASSLSATHRAFF.

The chain recombines TRBV7-3 with TRBJ2-5; maybe TRBD1 (7 bases). Germline V gives CDR1 SGHTA, CDR2 FQGTGA. The CDR3 is made up of 12 amino acids. V lost 5 bases and J 4 bases, leaving 8 bases between the germline ends. The CDR3 is CASSQGGETQYF. In DNA form, the CDR3 reads TGTGCCAGCAGCCAGGGGGGAGAGACCCAGTACTTC.

This chain joins TRBV7-9 and TRBJ2-7; TRBD1 agrees at 7 bases. In germline, CDR1 is SEHNR, CDR2 FQNEAQ (reference sequence). The CDR3 is 14 residues long. V dropped 0 bases and J dropped 4; count of bases not matched to a gene: 3. The CDR3 loop reads CASSLAGTAYEQYF. CDR3 nucleotides: TGTGCCAGCAGCTTAGCCGGGACAGCTTACGAGCAGTACTTC.